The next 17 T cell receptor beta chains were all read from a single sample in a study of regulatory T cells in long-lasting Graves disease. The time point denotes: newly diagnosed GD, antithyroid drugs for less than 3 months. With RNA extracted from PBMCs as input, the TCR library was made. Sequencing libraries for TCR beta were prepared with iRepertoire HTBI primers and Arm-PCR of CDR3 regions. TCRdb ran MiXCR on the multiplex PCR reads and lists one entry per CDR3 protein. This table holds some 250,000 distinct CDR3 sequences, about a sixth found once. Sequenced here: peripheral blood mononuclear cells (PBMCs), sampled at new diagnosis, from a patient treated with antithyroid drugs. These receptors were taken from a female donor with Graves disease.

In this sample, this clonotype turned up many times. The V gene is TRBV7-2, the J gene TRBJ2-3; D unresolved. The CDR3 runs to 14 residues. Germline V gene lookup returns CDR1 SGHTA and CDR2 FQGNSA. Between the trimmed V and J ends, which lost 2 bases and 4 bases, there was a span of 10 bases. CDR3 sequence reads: CASSLLSGADTQYF. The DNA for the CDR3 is TGTGCCAGCAGCTTACTTAGTGGCGCAGATACGCAGTATTTT.

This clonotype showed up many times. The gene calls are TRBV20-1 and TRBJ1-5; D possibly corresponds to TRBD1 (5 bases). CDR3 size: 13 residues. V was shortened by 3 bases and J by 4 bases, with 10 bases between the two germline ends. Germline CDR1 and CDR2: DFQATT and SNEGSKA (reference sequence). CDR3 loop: CSASTGWNQPQHF. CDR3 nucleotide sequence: TGCAGTGCTAGTACAGGTTGGAATCAGCCCCAGCATTTT.

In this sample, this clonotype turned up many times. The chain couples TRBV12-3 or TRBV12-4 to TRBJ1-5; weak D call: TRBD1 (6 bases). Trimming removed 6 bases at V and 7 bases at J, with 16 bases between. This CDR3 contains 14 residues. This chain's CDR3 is CASSTGTIEQPQHF. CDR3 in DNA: TGTGCCAGCAGCACCGGGACAATTGAACAGCCCCAGCATTTT.

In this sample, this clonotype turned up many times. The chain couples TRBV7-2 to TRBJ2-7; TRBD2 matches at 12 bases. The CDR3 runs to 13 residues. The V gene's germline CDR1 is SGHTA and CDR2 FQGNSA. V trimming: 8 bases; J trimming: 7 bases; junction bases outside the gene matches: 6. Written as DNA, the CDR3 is TGTGCCAGCCAACTAGCGGGAGGTTGGGAGCAGTACTTC. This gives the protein CASQLAGGWEQYF.

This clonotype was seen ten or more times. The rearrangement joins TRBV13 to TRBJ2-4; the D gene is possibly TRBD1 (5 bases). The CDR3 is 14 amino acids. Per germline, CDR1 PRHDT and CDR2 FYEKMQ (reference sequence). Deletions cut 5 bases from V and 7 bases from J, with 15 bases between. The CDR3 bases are TGTGCCAGCAGCCGATCCCAGGGATGGAACATTCAGTACTTC. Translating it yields CASSRSQGWNIQYF.

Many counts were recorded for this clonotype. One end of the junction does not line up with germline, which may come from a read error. For the CDR3, the DNA is TGCGCCAGCAGTGGCCTAGCGGGACTTGAGCAGTTCTTC. As protein: CASSGLAGLEQFF. The V and J genes are TRBV2 and TRBJ2-1; 9 positions agree with TRBD2. There are 13 residues in the CDR3. The germline V gene encodes CDR1 SNHLY and CDR2 FYNNEI.

CDR3 coding DNA: TGTGCCAGCAGCCAAGATGTGGGAGTGATTGGCACCGGGGAGCTGTTTTTT. It encodes CASSQDVGVIGTGELFF. The chain is built from TRBV4-2 and TRBJ2-2; D is possibly TRBD2 (5 bases). V was pared by 0 bases and J by 4 bases, with 15 bases between. The germline V gene has CDR1 LGHNA and CDR2 YNFKEQ. The CDR3 has 17 residues.

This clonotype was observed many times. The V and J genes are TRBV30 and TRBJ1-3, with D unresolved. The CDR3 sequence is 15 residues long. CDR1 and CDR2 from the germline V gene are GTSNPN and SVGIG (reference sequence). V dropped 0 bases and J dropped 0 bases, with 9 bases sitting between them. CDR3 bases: TGTGCCTGGAGTGTACCCGCCAGCTCTGGAAACACCATATATTTT. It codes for CAWSVPASSGNTIYF.

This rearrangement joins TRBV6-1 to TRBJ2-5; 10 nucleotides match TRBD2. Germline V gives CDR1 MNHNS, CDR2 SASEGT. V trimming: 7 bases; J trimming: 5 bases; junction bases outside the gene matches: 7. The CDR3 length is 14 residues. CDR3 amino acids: CASTLAGALETQYF. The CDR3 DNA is TGTGCCAGCACCCTAGCGGGAGCTCTGGAGACCCAGTACTTC.

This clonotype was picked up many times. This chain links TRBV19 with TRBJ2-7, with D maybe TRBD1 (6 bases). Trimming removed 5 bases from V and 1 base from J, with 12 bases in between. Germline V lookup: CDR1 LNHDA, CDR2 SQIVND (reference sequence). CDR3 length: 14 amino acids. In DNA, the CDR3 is TGTGCCAGTAGTGGGGGCAGGGGATCCTACGAGCAGTACTTC. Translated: CASSGGRGSYEQYF.

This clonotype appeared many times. The CDR3 nucleotides read TGCAGTGCTTTGACCGGGACAGGGATATACTATGGCTACACCTTC. It encodes CSALTGTGIYYGYTF. The rearrangement links TRBV20-1 to TRBJ1-2; 9 bases are a match to TRBD1. CDR3 size: 15 residues. Per germline, CDR1 DFQATT and CDR2 SNEGSKA (reference sequence). The V segment lost 5 bases and the J segment 3 bases; nucleotides outside the gene matches: 10.

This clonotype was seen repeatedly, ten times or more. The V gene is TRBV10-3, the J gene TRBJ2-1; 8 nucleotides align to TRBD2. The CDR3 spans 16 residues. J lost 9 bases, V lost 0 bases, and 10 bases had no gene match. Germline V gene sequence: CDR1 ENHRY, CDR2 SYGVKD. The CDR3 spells CAISESAGLGSGEQFF. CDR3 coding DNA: TGTGCCATCAGTGAGTCTGCGGGACTAGGATCGGGTGAGCAGTTCTTC.

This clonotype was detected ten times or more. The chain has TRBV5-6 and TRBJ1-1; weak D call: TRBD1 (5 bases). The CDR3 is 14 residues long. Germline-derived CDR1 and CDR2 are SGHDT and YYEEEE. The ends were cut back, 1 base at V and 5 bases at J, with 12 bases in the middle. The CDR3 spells CASSLSGRGTEAFF. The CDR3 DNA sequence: TGTGCCAGCAGCTTGTCCGGTCGGGGGACTGAAGCTTTCTTT.

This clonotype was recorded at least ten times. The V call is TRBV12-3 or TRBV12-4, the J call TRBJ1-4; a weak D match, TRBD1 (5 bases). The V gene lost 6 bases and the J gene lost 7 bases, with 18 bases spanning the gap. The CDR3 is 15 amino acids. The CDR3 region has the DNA TGTGCCAGCAGCCCAGGGATGAAGGGAGGTGAAAAACTGTTTTTT. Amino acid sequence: CASSPGMKGGEKLFF.

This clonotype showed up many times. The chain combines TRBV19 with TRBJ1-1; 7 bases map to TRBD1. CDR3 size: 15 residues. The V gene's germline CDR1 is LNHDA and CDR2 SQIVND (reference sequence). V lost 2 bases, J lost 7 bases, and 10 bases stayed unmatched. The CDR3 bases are TGTGCCAGTAGTATAATTGAGACAGGGATTAATGAAGCTTTCTTT. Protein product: CASSIIETGINEAFF.

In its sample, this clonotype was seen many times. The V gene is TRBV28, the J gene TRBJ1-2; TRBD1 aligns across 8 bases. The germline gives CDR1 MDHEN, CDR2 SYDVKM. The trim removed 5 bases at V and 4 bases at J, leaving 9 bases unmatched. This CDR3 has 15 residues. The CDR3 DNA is TGTGCCAGCAGTGGACAGGGTCGGGGCCTCTATGGCTACACCTTC. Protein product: CASSGQGRGLYGYTF.

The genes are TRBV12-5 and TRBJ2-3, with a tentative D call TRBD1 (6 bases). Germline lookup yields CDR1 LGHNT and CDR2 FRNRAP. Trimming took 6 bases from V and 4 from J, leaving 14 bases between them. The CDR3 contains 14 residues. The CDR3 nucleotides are TGTGCTAGTGGCTCAACAGGGTTTGCAGATACGCAGTATTTT. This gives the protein CASGSTGFADTQYF.